The clone carrying this T cell receptor beta chain occurred a few times. The data were taken from a study of blood T cell repertoires in COVID-19. TCRdb's copy holds only in-frame clones and misses some; the assay was immunoSEQ multiplex PCR. The sample lists around 99,000 clones, over 60% occurring once. Sequencing was performed on peripheral blood. The receptor was isolated from a man in his forties or fifties who had recovered from COVID-19.

The chain's CDR3 is CASSLDGQGDQPQHF. The CDR3 DNA is TGTGCCAGCAGCTTGGACGGACAGGGGGATCAGCCCCAGCATTTT. The chain couples TRBV7-6 to TRBJ1-5; 10 bases line up with TRBD1. CDR3 length: 15 amino acids. The V segment lost 3 bases and the J segment 5 bases; nucleotides outside the gene matches: 4. Germline V gene sequence: CDR1 SGHVS, CDR2 FNYEAQ.